This TCR beta chain was recovered during a study of glioma-infiltrating T cells after dendritic cell vaccination. About the research overall: Samples are from glioblastoma patients in Phase I and II dendritic cell vaccine trials.

Primers: 60 V beta forward and 13 J beta reverse. Assay used: immunoSEQ multiplex PCR; TCRdb lists only in-frame clones, some missing. The sample consists of more than 95,000 clones, almost 90% of them appearing once. Time point specified: after dendritic cell vaccination, including at tumor progression/relapse. The V segment lost 8 bases and the J segment 3 bases; nucleotides outside the gene matches: 3. There are 13 residues in the CDR3. The germline V gene has CDR1 MNHNS and CDR2 SASEGT. J is TRBJ1-1 and V is TRBV6-1; 10 bases are a match to TRBD1. Material: blood, obtained after dendritic cell vaccination. The source of this sequence is a human donor with glioblastoma. The DNA of the CDR3 is TGTGCCAGCTCGGACAGGGGGGACACTGAAGCTTTCTTT. Translation: CASSDRGDTEAFF.